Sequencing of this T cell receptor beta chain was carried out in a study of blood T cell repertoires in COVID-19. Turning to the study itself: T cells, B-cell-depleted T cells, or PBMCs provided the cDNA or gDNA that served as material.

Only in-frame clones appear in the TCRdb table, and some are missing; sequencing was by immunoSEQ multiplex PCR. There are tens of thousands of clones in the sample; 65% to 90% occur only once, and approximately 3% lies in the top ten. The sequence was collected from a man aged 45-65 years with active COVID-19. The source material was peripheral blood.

In DNA form, the CDR3 reads TGTGCCAGCAGCTTAATTAGCGGGAGGGAAGCGATCGAGCAGTACTTC. Translated, it gives CASSLISGREAIEQYF. The chain is built from TRBV7-2 and TRBJ2-7; the match to TRBD2 covers 11 bases. The CDR3 has 16 residues. V dropped 2 bases and J dropped 6; count of bases not matched to a gene: 9. Germline lookup yields CDR1 SGHTA and CDR2 FQGNSA.